This T cell receptor beta chain was obtained from a study of blood T cell repertoires in COVID-19 (dated by TCRdb to about 2020). Concerning the study at large: Samples covering the acute and convalescent phases of COVID-19 were provided by collaborators in the United States, Italy and Spain. The material from the prospective study consisted of cDNA or gDNA derived from T cells, B-cell-depleted T cells, or PBMCs. The sample metadata nearly always contained a de-identified subject ID, COVID-19 status, age in years and sex. Samples came from the ongoing ImmuneRACE study (first 160 participants) plus 1,254 subjects from 6 global collaborators. Where HLA class I and class II types were available, the types were taken from metadata supplied by the sample provider, not from assay-based typing. The repertoires were released in a freely available public database meant as a resource for research on the immune response to SARS-CoV-2. Deeply sampled blood TCRbeta repertoires from subjects exposed to, actively infected with, or recovered from COVID-19 were included in the dataset.

Note on this clone: Its antigen is still unknown. No quality values exist for individual bases; no much larger clone is one base distant.

The immunoSEQ Assay, a bias-controlled multiplex PCR, was used to amplify TCRbeta CDR3 regions from genomic DNA. As for how the authors treated the data: The number of nucleated cells in each sample was estimated from the amplification of reference gene primers within the assay. Sequence reads were collapsed and filtered to measure the absolute abundance of every unique TCRbeta CDR3 rearrangement. For each sample, productive Simpson clonality was calculated as the square root of Simpson's diversity index over productive rearrangements. TCRdb mirrors the immuneACCESS table, restricted to in-frame sequences. Some clones are absent from its copies; in checked studies, under half trace to an unresolved V gene, and the reason for the others is unknown. The V and J calls and the clone size are those of that table, but D and trimming were determined from the DNA. The table for this sample lists roughly 190,000 clones; around 84% of them were counted only once. The leading ten clones occupy about 14% of the sample.

The paper as a whole reports these results and caveats: How much clinical and demographic metadata was included differed by source and by participant, and the metadata was provided uncurated.

The germline ends are 14 bases apart after V is trimmed by 8 bases and J by 3 bases. The germline V gene specifies SGHRS as CDR1 and YFSETQ as CDR2. The CDR3 measures 13 amino acids from cysteine to phenylalanine. Here the CDR3 DNA is all that survives: 39 bases in frame from base 1. At one collaborating source in Seattle, patients were enrolled during active infection and were followed longitudinally through the course of disease. Whole blood was collected in K2EDTA tubes by collaborating institutions according to the institutions' own protocols. For TCRbeta analysis, collaborators shipped samples as frozen whole blood, isolated PBMCs, or DNA extracted from either of those sample types.

The sequence derives from a woman in her 70s with COVID-19, enrolled during active disease. Sequenced sample: peripheral blood. The rearranged segments are TRBV5-1 and TRBJ2-5, with TRBD2 perhaps the D gene, on 6 matching bases. The DNA sequence follows: TGCGCCAGTCTCCCCCCGGGGGAAGAGACCCAGTACTTC. Its product reads: CASLPPGEETQYF.